This TCR beta chain was obtained from a study of CD8 T cells in Susac syndrome. Overall study results and limits: It was acknowledged in the study that the number of individuals who were included in its TCR sequencing and HLA analysis was relatively small. Where Susac syndrome CD4+ T cell repertoires were concerned, no clonal expansion was evident.

The CDR3 is 17 amino acids. Looked up from germline, CDR1 is SGHDT and CDR2 is YYEEEE. With V trimmed by 1 base and J by 3 bases, 12 bases remained unmatched. While CD8+ and CD4+ T cells were isolated negatively, TEMRA cells were enriched by FACS. For this clonotype: The target antigen is unknown.

Random-hexamer reverse transcription was applied to about 0.5 to 1 ug RNA. The CDR3 of TCR beta was amplified by immunoSEQ multiplex PCR across 54 Vbeta and 13 Jbeta. TCRdb re-called the immunoSEQ multiplex PCR reads with MiXCR, one entry per CDR3 protein. The sample yields over 150,000 distinct CDR3 sequences, 90% to 97% seen once. The TCR was taken from a human donor with Susac syndrome. This rearrangement joins TRBV5-6 to TRBJ1-1; 7 positions agree with TRBD1. Sequencing used CD4+ T cells from PBMCs. Here the CDR3 reads CASSLTGRTGPHTEAFF. The CDR3 DNA is TGTGCCAGCAGCTTGACCGGAAGGACAGGTCCGCACACTGAAGCTTTCTTT.